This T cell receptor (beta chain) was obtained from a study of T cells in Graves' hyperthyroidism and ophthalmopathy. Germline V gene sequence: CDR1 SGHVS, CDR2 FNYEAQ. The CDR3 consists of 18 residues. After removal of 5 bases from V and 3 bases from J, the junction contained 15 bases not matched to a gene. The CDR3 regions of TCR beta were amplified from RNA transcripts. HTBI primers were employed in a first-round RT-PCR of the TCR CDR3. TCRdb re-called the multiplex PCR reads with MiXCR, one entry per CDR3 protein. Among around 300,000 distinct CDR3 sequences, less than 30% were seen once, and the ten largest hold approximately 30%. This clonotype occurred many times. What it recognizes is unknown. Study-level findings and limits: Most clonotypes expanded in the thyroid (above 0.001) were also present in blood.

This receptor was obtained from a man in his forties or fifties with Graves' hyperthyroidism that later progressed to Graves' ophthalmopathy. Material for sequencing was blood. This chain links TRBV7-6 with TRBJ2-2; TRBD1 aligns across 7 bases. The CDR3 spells CASSTPLETGRDTGELFF. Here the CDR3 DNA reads TGTGCCAGCAGCACCCCCCTCGAGACAGGGCGGGACACCGGGGAGCTGTTTTTT.